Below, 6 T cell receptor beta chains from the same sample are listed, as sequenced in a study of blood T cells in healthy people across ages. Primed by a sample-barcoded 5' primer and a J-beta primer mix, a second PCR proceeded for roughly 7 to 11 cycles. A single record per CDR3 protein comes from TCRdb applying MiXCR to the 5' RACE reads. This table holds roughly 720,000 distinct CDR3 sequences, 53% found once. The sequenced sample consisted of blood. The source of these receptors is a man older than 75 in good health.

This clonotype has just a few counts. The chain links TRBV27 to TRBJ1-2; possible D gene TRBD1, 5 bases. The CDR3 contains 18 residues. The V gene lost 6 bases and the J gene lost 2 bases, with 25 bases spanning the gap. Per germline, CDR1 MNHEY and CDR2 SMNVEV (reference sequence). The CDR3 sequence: CASSSLGPQVRKNYGYTF. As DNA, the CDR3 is TGTGCCAGCAGCTCACTGGGACCTCAAGTGCGTAAAAACTATGGCTACACCTTC.

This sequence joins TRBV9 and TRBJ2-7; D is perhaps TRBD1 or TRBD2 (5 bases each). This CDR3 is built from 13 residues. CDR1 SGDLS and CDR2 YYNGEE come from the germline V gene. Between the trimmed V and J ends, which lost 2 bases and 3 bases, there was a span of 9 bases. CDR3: CASSVLGGYEQYF. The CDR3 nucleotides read TGTGCCAGCAGCGTCCTTGGGGGCTACGAGCAGTACTTC.

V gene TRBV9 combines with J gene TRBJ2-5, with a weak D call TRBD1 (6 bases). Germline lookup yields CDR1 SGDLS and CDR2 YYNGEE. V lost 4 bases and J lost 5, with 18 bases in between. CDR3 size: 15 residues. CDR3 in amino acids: CASSTTSQGWETQYF. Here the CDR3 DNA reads TGTGCCAGCAGCACCACCTCACAGGGCTGGGAGACCCAGTACTTC.

CDR3 in amino acids: CATSDPRTPQDTQYF. Here the CDR3 DNA reads TGTGCCACCAGTGACCCTCGGACGCCACAGGATACGCAGTATTTT. The rearrangement links TRBV24-1 to TRBJ2-3; no clear D gene. Germline V gene data show CDR1 as KGHDR and CDR2 as SFDVKD. V lost 4 bases and J lost 6, with 16 bases in between. The CDR3 totals 15 residues.

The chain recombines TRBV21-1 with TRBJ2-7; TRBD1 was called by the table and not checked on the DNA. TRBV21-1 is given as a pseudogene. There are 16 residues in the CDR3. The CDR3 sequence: CASSLRGEQGACEQYF. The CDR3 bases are TGTGCCAGCAGCCTAAGAGGGGAACAGGGGGCATGCGAGCAGTACTTC.

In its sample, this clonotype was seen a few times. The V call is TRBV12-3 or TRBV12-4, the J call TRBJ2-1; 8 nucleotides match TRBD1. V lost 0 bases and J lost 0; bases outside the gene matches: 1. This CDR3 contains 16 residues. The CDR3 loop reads CASSLATGVSYNEQFF. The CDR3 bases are TGTGCCAGCAGTTTAGCGACAGGGGTCTCCTACAATGAGCAGTTCTTC.